Below, 14 T cell receptor beta chains from the same sample are listed, as sequenced in a study of response to subunit inactivated influenza vaccine. TCRdb re-derived calls from the RT-PCR reads in MiXCR, one entry per CDR3 protein. The repertoire has 450,000 to 600,000 distinct CDR3 sequences, under 9% of them found once; the top ten carry 10% to 15%. The specimen comprised PBMCs from blood, sampled less than 30 months after vaccination. The receptors were gathered from a man aged 50-75 years who received an inactivated influenza vaccine.

This clonotype has a handful of counts. The chain recombines TRBV11-3 with TRBJ2-7, with no clear D. Between the trimmed V and J ends, which lost 5 bases and 7 bases, there was a span of 21 bases. The germline CDR1 and CDR2 sequences are SGHNT and YENEEA. There are 15 residues in the CDR3. The CDR3: CASSPPKQVVWEQYF. The CDR3 region has the DNA TGTGCCAGCAGCCCCCCCAAGCAGGTAGTGTGGGAGCAGTACTTC.

This clonotype has ten or more counts. The genes are TRBV4-3 and TRBJ2-1; 10 positions agree with TRBD1. Germline values: CDR1 LGHNA, CDR2 YSLEER. The CDR3 sequence is 14 residues long. V dropped 6 bases and J dropped 4; count of bases not matched to a gene: 3. The CDR3 loop reads CASSMGQGYNEQFF. The CDR3 DNA sequence: TGCGCCAGCAGTATGGGACAGGGGTACAATGAGCAGTTCTTC.

Many counts were recorded for this clonotype. The chain carries TRBV6-1 and TRBJ1-1; D possibly corresponds to TRBD1 (6 bases). The length of the CDR3 is 11 residues. Deletions cut 6 bases from V and 9 bases from J, with 11 bases between. The germline gives CDR1 MNHNS, CDR2 SASEGT. CDR3 sequence (DNA): TGTGCCAGCAGAAACCGGGACAAAGCTTTCTTT. Amino acid sequence: CASRNRDKAFF.

J is TRBJ1-4 and V is TRBV15; D perhaps matches TRBD1 (5 bases). Per germline, CDR1 LNHNV and CDR2 YYDKDF (reference sequence). CDR3 length: 16 amino acids. V was cut by 4 bases and J by 2 bases, with 14 bases left in between. The CDR3 bases are TGTGCCACCAGCAAGGAGGGGTGGGACACTAATGAAAAACTGTTTTTT. The encoded protein is CATSKEGWDTNEKLFF.

The gene calls are TRBV30 and TRBJ2-3; no clear D. Deletions cut 0 bases from V and 1 base from J, with 11 bases between. Per the germline V gene, CDR1 is GTSNPN and CDR2 is SVGIG (reference sequence). The CDR3 sequence is 15 residues long. The CDR3 DNA sequence: TGTGCCTGGAGTGTAAGTCTTTCTCGCACAGATACGCAGTATTTT. Amino acid sequence: CAWSVSLSRTDTQYF.

The sample holds a few counts of this clonotype. The chain joins TRBV7-9 to TRBJ2-1; 16 nucleotides align to TRBD2. The V segment lost 8 bases and the J segment 7 bases; nucleotides outside the gene matches: 5. Germline values: CDR1 SEHNR, CDR2 FQNEAQ (reference sequence). This CDR3 spans 15 amino acids. CDR3 sequence reads: CASGTSGGARNEQFF. For the CDR3, the DNA is TGTGCCAGCGGGACTAGCGGGGGGGCTAGGAATGAGCAGTTCTTC.

This clonotype appeared many times. The V call is TRBV5-1, the J call TRBJ2-1, with a possible D match to TRBD2 (5 bases). The germline V gene has CDR1 SGHRS and CDR2 YFSETQ. V lost 0 bases and J lost 10, with 11 bases in between. The CDR3 is 13 residues long. This chain's CDR3 is CASSLAPRREQFF. CDR3 nucleotide sequence: TGCGCCAGCAGCTTGGCCCCTAGGAGGGAGCAGTTCTTC.

The chain couples TRBV10-3 to TRBJ2-5; 7 bases fit TRBD2. CDR1 is ENHRY, CDR2 SYGVKD, per germline. This CDR3 is built from 12 residues. V was pared by 5 bases and J by 5 bases, with 2 bases of the junction left unmatched. The CDR3: CAISPGGETQYF. CDR3 bases: TGTGCCATCAGTCCCGGGGGGGAGACCCAGTACTTC.

This clonotype was recorded at least ten times. The chain links TRBV7-2 to TRBJ2-1; D possibly corresponds to TRBD1 (5 bases). The length of the CDR3 is 15 residues. The V gene lost 1 base and the J gene lost 7 bases, with 14 bases spanning the gap. Germline loops: CDR1 SGHTA, CDR2 FQGNSA. The DNA for the CDR3 is TGTGCCAGCAGCTTAGGCGTGACAGTTAAAAATGAGCAGTTCTTC. As protein: CASSLGVTVKNEQFF.

Only a few counts were recorded for this clonotype. The CDR3 loop is CASSLDRLGEQYF. The CDR3, as DNA: TGTGCCAGCAGCTTAGACCGGCTTGGCGAGCAGTACTTC. V gene TRBV7-2 combines with J gene TRBJ2-7, with D uncertain. The germline CDR1 and CDR2 sequences are SGHTA and FQGNSA. This CDR3 is 13 amino acids long. Trimming shortened V by 1 base and J by 6 bases, and 10 bases separated the two germline ends.

This clonotype was seen a handful of times. The chain uses TRBV7-2 and TRBJ2-2; 7 bases match TRBD1. The germline V gene encodes CDR1 SGHTA and CDR2 FQGNSA. The CDR3 runs to 13 residues. The trim removed 2 bases at V and 7 bases at J, leaving 1 base unmatched. The CDR3 is CASSLQGDGELFF. The CDR3 DNA follows: TGTGCCAGCAGCTTACAGGGGGACGGGGAGCTGTTTTTT.

The CDR3 loop is CASSPQGAVGELFF. The CDR3 coding sequence is TGTGCCAGCAGTCCACAGGGGGCGGTCGGGGAGCTGTTTTTT. V is TRBV12-3 or TRBV12-4 and J is TRBJ2-2; 9 bases match TRBD1. Trimming cost V 5 bases and J 7 bases; bases outside gene matches: 5. CDR3 size: 14 residues.

There are a few counts of this clonotype. The chain links TRBV24-1 to TRBJ2-3; D is unclear. V was trimmed by 4 bases and J by 6 bases, leaving 10 bases between them. There are 13 residues in the CDR3. Germline-derived CDR1 and CDR2 are KGHDR and SFDVKD. The CDR3 loop is CATSDRRVDTQYF. DNA of the CDR3: TGTGCCACCAGTGACCGAAGGGTTGATACGCAGTATTTT.

This clonotype was seen only a few times. V and J are TRBV2 and TRBJ1-2, with D unclear. The CDR3 loop spans 18 amino acids. The germline gives CDR1 SNHLY, CDR2 FYNNEI. V shed 6 bases and J shed 4 bases, with 27 bases lying between them. The CDR3 spells CASSAPIGVIGESYGYTF. Written as DNA, the CDR3 is TGTGCCAGCAGCGCCCCAATTGGGGTTATCGGGGAATCCTATGGCTACACCTTC.